One and the same sample provided the 27 T cell receptor beta chains below, sequenced in a study of blood T cell repertoires in COVID-19. Sequencing was performed with immunoSEQ multiplex PCR; in TCRdb, only in-frame clones are kept and a portion is missing. The data hold some 300,000 clones, with more than 75% observed a single time. Sequencing was performed on PBMCs or T cells enriched from blood (not recorded which). The origin of the receptors is a woman in her sixties or seventies in a cohort exposed to, infected with or recovered from COVID-19 (not recorded which).

The chain employs TRBV11-2 and TRBJ1-5, with D uncertain. V was trimmed by 4 bases and J by 3 bases, leaving 19 bases between them. Germline CDR1 is SGHAT and CDR2 is FQNNGV. CDR3 length: 17 residues. CDR3 protein: CASSSTLPIKFNQPQHF. The CDR3 DNA reads as TGTGCCAGCAGCTCTACCCTTCCGATAAAGTTCAATCAGCCCCAGCATTTT. Full variable domain (rest looked up from reference TRBV11-2 and TRBJ1-5): EAGVAQSPRYKIIEKRQSVAFWCNPISGHATLYWYQQILGQGPKLLIQFQNNGVVDDSQLPKDRFSAERLKGVDSTLKIQPAKLEDSAVYLCASSSTLPIKFNQPQHFGDGTRLSIL.

CDR3 nucleotides: TGTGCCAGCTTTGGGCAGGGAACAGATACGCAGTATTTT. Encoded protein: CASFGQGTDTQYF. V usage is TRBV28 and J usage is TRBJ2-3; maybe TRBD1 (5 bases). The CDR3 contains 13 residues. Deletions cut 8 bases from V and 3 bases from J, with 12 bases between. Germline CDR1 reads MDHEN; CDR2 reads SYDVKM.

This chain joins TRBV7-2 and TRBJ1-5, with D possibly being TRBD1 (5 bases). From germline, CDR1 is SGHTA and CDR2 FQGNSA. V was clipped by 3 bases and J by 7 bases, with 13 bases between them. The CDR3 loop spans 14 amino acids. The CDR3 region has the DNA TGTGCCAGCAGCTTCGTTGGGGCGGGACAGCCCCAGCATTTT. This sequence encodes CASSFVGAGQPQHF.

V is TRBV7-9 and J is TRBJ2-3; TRBD2 might be the D (6 bases). There are 16 residues in the CDR3. Germline values: CDR1 SEHNR, CDR2 FQNEAQ (reference sequence). V dropped 5 bases and J dropped 2 bases, with 17 bases sitting between them. The CDR3 DNA reads TGTGCCAGCAGCCCCATGCGGGGATTCGCCACAGATACGCAGTATTTT. Protein: CASSPMRGFATDTQYF.

The rearrangement joins TRBV7-9 to TRBJ2-1; 8 nucleotides line up with TRBD2. V was clipped by 2 bases and J by 3 bases; unmatched bases: 3. Germline CDR1 is SEHNR and CDR2 is FQNEAQ (reference sequence). The CDR3 sequence is 15 residues long. CDR3 loop: CASSLTGRGYNEQFF. The DNA for the CDR3 is TGTGCCAGCAGCTTAACCGGGAGGGGCTACAATGAGCAGTTCTTC.

The table lists this clone with a count of one. CDR3 amino acids: CATGLAGGEQFF. The DNA for the CDR3 is TGTGCCACCGGACTAGCGGGAGGGGAGCAGTTCTTC. This chain uses TRBV6-5 with TRBJ2-1; 15 nucleotides line up with TRBD2. The germline gives CDR1 MNHEY, CDR2 SVGAGI. The CDR3 runs to 12 residues. Trimming cost V 10 bases and J 10 bases; bases outside gene matches: 2.

The chain uses TRBV20-1 and TRBJ2-7; 10 bases line up with TRBD2. V trimming: 5 bases; J trimming: 4 bases; junction bases outside the gene matches: 5. The V gene's germline CDR1 is DFQATT and CDR2 SNEGSKA (reference sequence). This CDR3 has 13 residues. The DNA for the CDR3 is TGCAGTGCTCGTGGGACTAGCGATTACGAGCAGTACTTC. Protein: CSARGTSDYEQYF.

The J gene is TRBJ1-5, the V gene TRBV28; D is perhaps TRBD1 (6 bases). Germline V gene lookup returns CDR1 MDHEN and CDR2 SYDVKM. Trimming took off 8 bases at V and 4 bases at J, with 15 bases between the two ends. The CDR3 is 14 residues long. The CDR3 region has the DNA TGTGCCAGCTTAAAGGGGGGGAGGAATCAGCCCCAGCATTTT. It encodes CASLKGGRNQPQHF.

In this sample, this clone turned up once. The chain links TRBV4-2 to TRBJ2-7; D is undetermined. CDR1 is LGHNA and CDR2 is YNFKEQ in the germline V gene. V lost 5 bases and J lost 3, with 20 bases in between. CDR3 size: 16 residues. CDR3 bases: TGTGCCAGCAGCATACAATGGATAGACACCAACTACGAGCAGTACTTC. It encodes CASSIQWIDTNYEQYF.

The chain is built from TRBV7-8 and TRBJ2-7; D gene ambiguous. Trimming cost V 1 base and J 6 bases, with 10 bases left between them. The CDR3 consists of 13 residues. Germline assignment: CDR1 SGHVS and CDR2 FQNEAQ. The CDR3 region is CASSLVVGFEQYF. The CDR3 DNA follows: TGTGCCAGCAGCTTAGTCGTCGGGTTCGAGCAGTACTTC.

Ten or more counts support this clone. This chain uses TRBV6-5 with TRBJ2-7, with 9 bases aligning to TRBD2. Germline CDR1 and CDR2: MNHEY and SVGAGI. The J segment lost 3 bases and the V segment lost 6 bases, leaving 9 bases of the junction unmatched. The CDR3 totals 15 residues. The CDR3 sequence is CASRKGEREVYEQYF. The CDR3 region has the DNA TGTGCCAGCAGGAAAGGGGAGCGGGAGGTCTACGAGCAGTACTTC.

V usage is TRBV6-5 and J usage is TRBJ2-2; the match to TRBD1 covers 7 bases. Trimming took 2 bases from V and 2 from J; bases not matched to a gene: 2. CDR1 and CDR2 (germline): MNHEY, SVGAGI. The length of the CDR3 is 15 residues. The DNA of the CDR3 is TGTGCCAGCAGTTACCGGGACAGAAACACCGGGGAGCTGTTTTTT. As protein: CASSYRDRNTGELFF.

The V call is TRBV28, the J call TRBJ2-7; 7 nucleotides agree with TRBD1. The ends lost 6 bases at V and 7 bases at J; junction bases unmatched: 24. The CDR3 is 18 residues long. Looked up from germline, CDR1 is MDHEN and CDR2 is SYDVKM. This CDR3 reads CASSPINARQGYSGEQYF. CDR3 sequence (DNA): TGTGCCAGCAGCCCTATAAACGCCAGACAGGGCTATTCGGGAGAGCAGTACTTC.

The V call is TRBV19, the J call TRBJ1-5; 10 bases map to TRBD1. CDR3 length: 15 amino acids. V lost 4 bases, J lost 6 bases, and 6 bases stayed unmatched. Looked up from germline, CDR1 is LNHDA and CDR2 is SQIVND (reference sequence). The CDR3 DNA reads as TGTGCCAGTAGTACCAGACAGGGGGCGGCTCAGCCCCAGCATTTT. It is translated as CASSTRQGAAQPQHF.

V is TRBV7-2 and J is TRBJ2-7; TRBD1 agrees at 7 bases. CDR1 and CDR2 (germline): SGHTA, FQGNSA. Trimming removed 5 bases from V and 2 bases from J; junction bases left unmatched: 6. This CDR3 has 14 amino acids. CDR3 protein: CASSPNRGPYEQYF. In DNA form, the CDR3 reads TGTGCCAGCAGCCCTAACAGGGGCCCCTACGAGCAGTACTTC.

The J gene is TRBJ1-1, the V gene TRBV19; 9 bases align to TRBD1. The V gene's germline CDR1 is LNHDA and CDR2 SQIVND (reference sequence). V trimming: 7 bases; J trimming: 10 bases; junction bases outside the gene matches: 19. This CDR3 region has 16 residues. CDR3 DNA: TGTGCCAGTATCCGGGGACCCGGGACAGGGCTCAGTGGAGCTTTCTTT. Translated, it gives CASIRGPGTGLSGAFF.

J is TRBJ1-1 and V is TRBV29-1; 8 nucleotides align to TRBD1. Germline CDR1 is SQVTM and CDR2 is ANQGSEA. The CDR3 contains 16 residues. Germline trimming cut 7 bases from V and 0 bases from J; bases unmatched to any gene: 13. This CDR3 reads CSADRGFTLVNTEAFF. The CDR3 nucleotides read TGCAGCGCAGACAGGGGTTTCACCCTAGTGAACACTGAAGCTTTCTTT.

The gene calls are TRBV6-5 and TRBJ1-1, with 7 bases matching TRBD1. The CDR3 length is 13 residues. Germline CDR1 is MNHEY and CDR2 is SVGAGI. With V trimmed by 4 bases and J by 11 bases, 10 bases remained unmatched. Here the CDR3 DNA reads TGTGCCAGCAGTTCCCTTACAGGGGTAGGGGCTTTCTTT. Translating it yields CASSSLTGVGAFF.

V and J are TRBV27 and TRBJ2-7; a weak D match, TRBD1 (5 bases). Germline V gives CDR1 MNHEY, CDR2 SMNVEV (reference sequence). This CDR3 is built from 14 residues. The germline V and J ends were trimmed by 2 bases and 3 bases, with 11 bases remaining between them. CDR3 sequence: CASSLGARSYEQYF. CDR3 sequence (DNA): TGTGCCAGCAGTTTAGGGGCTCGGAGCTACGAGCAGTACTTC.

The chain couples TRBV29-1 to TRBJ2-5, with D perhaps matching TRBD1 (6 bases). The CDR3 runs to 13 residues. The V end lost 4 bases, the J end lost 5 bases, and 14 bases lay between the germline ends. Germline V lookup: CDR1 SQVTM, CDR2 ANQGSEA. CDR3 protein: CSVGLLGGETQYF. The CDR3 DNA sequence: TGCAGCGTTGGCCTCCTAGGGGGTGAGACCCAGTACTTC. Drawing the rest from reference TRBV29-1 and TRBJ2-5, the complete variable domain is SAVISQKPSRDICQRGTSLTIQCQVDSQVTMMFWYRQQPGQSLTLIATANQGSEATYESGFVIDKFPISRPNLTFSTLTVSNMSPEDSSIYLCSVGLLGGETQYFGPGTRLLVL.

V gene TRBV7-8 combines with J gene TRBJ2-3; maybe TRBD1 (5 bases). V lost 4 bases and J 2 bases, leaving 16 bases between the germline ends. CDR3 length: 16 amino acids. Germline CDR1 SGHVS, CDR2 FQNEAQ. The CDR3 region has the DNA TGTGCCAGCAGCTCCCAGGGCTACCTATCCACAGATACGCAGTATTTT. Protein: CASSSQGYLSTDTQYF. Full variable domain (outside the CDR3, taken from reference TRBV7-8 and TRBJ2-3): GAGVSQSPRYKVAKRGQDVALRCDPISGHVSLFWYQQALGQGPEFLTYFQNEAQLDKSGLPSDRFFAERPEGSVSTLKIQRTQQEDSAVYLCASSSQGYLSTDTQYFGPGTRLTVL.

This chain links TRBV3-1 (or the pseudogene TRBV3-2) with TRBJ2-7, with a tentative D call TRBD2 (5 bases). Trimming removed 2 bases from V and 0 bases from J, with 14 bases in between. The CDR3 has 16 residues. Germline-derived CDR1 and CDR2 are LGHDT and YNNKEL (reference sequence). The CDR3 sequence is CASSQSGVGSSYEQYF. Written as DNA, the CDR3 is TGTGCCAGCAGCCAAAGCGGAGTGGGGAGCTCCTACGAGCAGTACTTC.

The chain carries TRBV5-1 and TRBJ1-2, with TRBD1 identical over 8 bases. Trimming at V came to 2 bases and at J to 8 bases, leaving 11 bases not matched to a gene. The CDR3 sequence is 15 residues long. The germline V gene has CDR1 SGHRS and CDR2 YFSETQ. The CDR3 bases are TGCGCCAGCAGCTTCGCCGCGACAGGGGAGGAGGGCTACACCTTC. This gives the protein CASSFAATGEEGYTF.

The V and J genes are TRBV18 and TRBJ1-4, with D perhaps matching TRBD1 (6 bases). CDR1 is KGHSH, CDR2 LQKENI, per germline. The CDR3 is made up of 16 amino acids. Between the trimmed V and J ends, which lost 6 bases and 7 bases, there was a span of 21 bases. The CDR3: CASSPLAGAFAEKLFF. CDR3 coding DNA: TGTGCCAGCTCGCCTCTGGCAGGGGCTTTTGCTGAAAAACTGTTTTTT. The complete variable domain, with remaining parts taken from reference TRBV18 and TRBJ1-4, reads NAGVMQNPRHLVRRRGQEARLRCSPMKGHSHVYWYRQLPEEGLKFMVYLQKENIIDESGMPKERFSAEFPKEGPSILRIQQVVRGDSAAYFCASSPLAGAFAEKLFFGSGTQLSVL.

V usage is TRBV28 and J usage is TRBJ1-6, with TRBD1 identical over 8 bases. V trimming: 5 bases; J trimming: 6 bases; junction bases outside the gene matches: 9. Germline loops: CDR1 MDHEN, CDR2 SYDVKM. The CDR3 consists of 16 residues. This CDR3 is CASSAPGTGVNSPLHF. The CDR3 DNA follows: TGTGCCAGCAGTGCTCCAGGGACAGGCGTTAATTCACCCCTCCACTTT.

The CDR3 loop reads CASSFEGGANTIYF. In DNA form, the CDR3 reads TGCGCCAGCAGCTTCGAGGGAGGGGCAAACACCATATATTTT. The J gene is TRBJ1-3, the V gene TRBV4-3, with D perhaps matching TRBD1 (5 bases). Germline V gene data show CDR1 as LGHNA and CDR2 as YSLEER. V gave up 5 bases and J gave up 6 bases, with 14 bases separating them. CDR3 length equals 14 residues.

The V call is TRBV7-9, the J call TRBJ2-3; D unresolved. Germline CDR1 reads SEHNR; CDR2 reads FQNEAQ (reference sequence). Trimming stripped 5 bases from V and 0 bases from J, with 15 bases between. The CDR3 has 16 amino acids. The CDR3 region has the DNA TGTGCCAGCAGCCCCGGAAGACAAGGCAGCACAGATACGCAGTATTTT. This sequence encodes CASSPGRQGSTDTQYF.